This TCR beta chain was captured in a study of neurological immune-mediated disorders. General study points: One related-CDR3 cluster, identified by phylogenetic grouping, held the repertoires of 18 of 34 multiple sclerosis patients and was a possible signature. The absence of shared CDR3 amino acid sequences among expanded clones across subjects suggests private repertoires in all groups.

This clonotype was found many times. Its target is unknown. 2 million PBMCs stored at -80 C were the source of the unsorted libraries. Germline assignment: CDR1 ENHRY and CDR2 SYGVKD. The CDR3 sequence is 12 residues long. Trimming left V 4 bases short and J 2 bases short, with 5 bases between. Over 170 million TCR-beta sequences from 15-18 subjects came out of each sequencing run. TCRdb reanalysed the 5' RACE reads using MiXCR and keeps one entry per CDR3 protein. The table has about 46,000 distinct CDR3 sequences, 4.5% seen once. Specimen: PBMCs. This clonotype originated in an older woman with multiple sclerosis. The chain couples TRBV10-3 to TRBJ2-5; D unclear. The CDR3 is CAISAEQETQYF. The DNA of the CDR3 is TGTGCCATCAGTGCGGAACAAGAGACCCAGTACTTC.